At least ten counts were recorded for the clone carrying this T cell receptor beta chain. Its antigen is not identified. The definition of stable Graves' hyperthyroidism was no ophthalmopathy progression within 18 months. The data originate from a study of T cells in Graves' hyperthyroidism and ophthalmopathy. Findings and limits, study-wide: Progression to ophthalmopathy was predicted a median of 6.5 months early. Also found in blood were most expanded thyroid clonotypes above 0.001.

TCR beta CDR3 region amplification was performed from RNA transcripts. When the TCR CDR3 underwent first-round RT-PCR, the HTBI primer set was used. One entry per CDR3 protein results from TCRdb running MiXCR on the multiplex PCR reads. This table holds around 450,000 distinct CDR3 sequences, about 13% found once. Trimming cost V 5 bases and J 4 bases; bases outside gene matches: 7. This CDR3 comprises 15 residues. Germline assignment: CDR1 SNHLY and CDR2 FYNNEI. The receptor comes from a young woman with Graves' hyperthyroidism. The sample comprised blood. The chain recombines TRBV2 with TRBJ1-2; 10 bases are shared with TRBD1. The DNA of the CDR3 is TGTGCCAGCAGTCGACCGACAGGGGGCGTCTATGGCTACACCTTC. Its translation is CASSRPTGGVYGYTF.